This is a list of T cell receptor beta chains from one sample in a study of cytomegalovirus exposure and HLA in healthy donors. Repertoires were generated with immunoSEQ multiplex PCR, while TCRdb's copy carries only in-frame clones and drops some. The table has around 160,000 clones, over 80% seen once. The sequencing input was PBMCs. These TCRs come from a man under 40 in good health and CMV-seropositive. Both conserved end residues are part of each CDR3. Each record gives: V gene, clone size, D gene, J gene, CDR3 DNA, CDR3 protein. D genes are given only for firm matches. A clone size is listed for some rows: how often the clone was seen (once, few, many), or a class if it is expanded.

>TRBV9|NA|TRBD2|TRBJ2-7
TGTGCCAGCAGCGTAGGAGGCGGGGGGGCCTACGAGCAGTACTTC
CASSVGGGGAYEQYF
>TRBV4-1|NA|TRBD1|TRBJ1-4
TGCGCCAGCAGCCTCGGGACAGGGCATGAAAAACTGTTTTTT
CASSLGTGHEKLFF
>TRBV27|NA|TRBD2|TRBJ2-7
TGTGCCAGCAGTTTTGGAGCGGGGGGCCTTGATAAGCAGTACTTC
CASSFGAGGLDKQYF
>TRBV5-6|NA|TRBD1|TRBJ1-1
TGTGCCAGCAGCTTGGACGGACAGGGGAGTGCGGAAGCTTTCTTT
CASSLDGQGSAEAFF
>TRBV9|NA|NA|TRBJ1-2
TGTGCCAGCAGCGTAGCACAGTTGAGCAATGGCTACACCTTC
CASSVAQLSNGYTF
>TRBV4-2|NA|NA|TRBJ1-1
TGTGCCAGCAGCCGTTCTAGCCCCGGGGAGGTCGTCACTGAAGCTTTCTTT
CASSRSSPGEVVTEAFF
>TRBV2|NA|TRBD1|TRBJ1-5
TGTGCCAGCAGGGGACAGGGGCAGCCCCAGCATTTT
CASRGQGQPQHF
>TRBV9|NA|TRBD2|TRBJ2-5
TGTGCCAGCAGCGTAGCAACTAGCGGGGGGCAAGAGACCCAGTACTTC
CASSVATSGGQETQYF
>TRBV20-1|NA|NA|TRBJ2-7
TGCAGTGCTGAACAGGCCTACGAGCAGTACTTC
CSAEQAYEQYF
>TRBV6-5|NA|NA|TRBJ2-2
TGTGCCAGCAGCCCCGGTTTAGCGGACGTCGGGGAGCTGTTTTTT
CASSPGLADVGELFF
>TRBV7-9|NA|NA|TRBJ2-7
TGTGCCAGCAGCTTGCAGGCCATCTACGAGCAGTACTTC
CASSLQAIYEQYF
>TRBV27|NA|NA|TRBJ1-6
TGTGCCAGCAGTCCGAGGAGGGGATGGGGGAACTCCTATAATTCACCCCTCCACTTT
CASSPRRGWGNSYNSPLHF
>TRBV4-1|NA|NA|TRBJ1-5
TGCGCCAGCAGCCAGGTTCGCGTGGAGCCCCAGCATTTT
CASSQVRVEPQHF
>TRBV5-4|NA|NA|TRBJ1-2
TGTGCCAGCAGCTTGGAAGGGGATGGCTACACCTTC
CASSLEGDGYTF
>TRBV7-2|NA|NA|TRBJ2-2
TGTGCCAGCAGCTTCCAGACTTCCACCGGGGAGCTGTTTTTT
CASSFQTSTGELFF
>TRBV10-2|NA|TRBD2|TRBJ2-5
TGCGCCAGCAGTGGGACTAGCGCCAATCCAGAGACCCAGTACTTC
CASSGTSANPETQYF
>TRBV7-6|NA|TRBD1|TRBJ2-2
TGTGCCAGCAGCAAACACAGGGGATCCATCACCGGGGAGCTGTTTTTT
CASSKHRGSITGELFF
>TRBV5-6|NA|NA|TRBJ2-7
TGTGCCAGCAGCTTCCTGGAGGAGCAGTACTTC
CASSFLEEQYF
>TRBV6-4|NA|TRBD2|TRBJ2-7
TGTGCCAGCAGTGTTTTAGCGGGGGGACATTACGAGCAGTACTTC
CASSVLAGGHYEQYF
>TRBV7-2|NA|NA|TRBJ1-5
TGTGCCAGCAGCTTAGGGCGGGGGCTGGGACAGCCCCAGCATTTT
CASSLGRGLGQPQHF
>TRBV6-1|NA|NA|TRBJ2-7
TGTGCCAGCAGTAAACAGGTGTACGAGCAGTACTTC
CASSKQVYEQYF
>TRBV5-1|NA|TRBD2|TRBJ2-7
TGCGCCAGCAGCTCGCTCTCGGGGGGCTCCTACGAGCAGTACTTC
CASSSLSGGSYEQYF
>TRBV27|NA|NA|TRBJ2-3
TGTGCCAGCAGTTTGATCGGGGAGAGCACAGATACGCAGTATTTT
CASSLIGESTDTQYF
>TRBV9|NA|NA|TRBJ1-2
TGTGCCAGCAGCGTATGGGGGGGGAAGGACTATGGCTACACCTTC
CASSVWGGKDYGYTF
>TRBV12-5|few|NA|TRBJ1-4
TGTGCTAGTGGTTTGGGCGGACATAATGAAAAACTGTTTTTT
CASGLGGHNEKLFF
>TRBV7-2|NA|NA|TRBJ1-5
TGTGCCAGCAGCTCTCAGGGTTTACAGCCCCAGCATTTT
CASSSQGLQPQHF
>TRBV7-6|NA|TRBD1|TRBJ1-4
TGTGCCAGCAGCCTCAGGGGGCGGCCTAATGAAAAACTGTTTTTT
CASSLRGRPNEKLFF
>TRBV4-1|NA|TRBD1|TRBJ2-5
TGCGCCAGCAGCCCCGCAGGGACAGGGGTGCAAGAGACCCAGTACTTC
CASSPAGTGVQETQYF
>TRBV5-4|NA|NA|TRBJ2-7
TGTGCCAGCAGCCTGAGCCCGTACGAGCAGTACTTC
CASSLSPYEQYF
>TRBV4-1|few|NA|TRBJ2-7
TGCGCCAGCAGCCAAGGGCAGGGGAGCTCCTACGAGCAGTACTTC
CASSQGQGSSYEQYF
>TRBV30|NA|TRBD1|TRBJ1-5
TGTGCCTGGAGACCGGGACAGGGATCGTTCTGGGGCAATCAGCCCCAGCATTTT
CAWRPGQGSFWGNQPQHF
>TRBV5-1|NA|NA|TRBJ1-1
TGCGCCAGCAGCTTCGCCGGGGAGAACACTGAAGCTTTCTTT
CASSFAGENTEAFF